This T cell receptor (beta chain) came from a study of T cells in Graves' hyperthyroidism and ophthalmopathy. Per the germline V gene, CDR1 is SGHAT and CDR2 is FQDESV (reference sequence). The CDR3 covers 14 residues. Trimming removed 0 bases from V and 3 bases from J, with 9 bases in between. The CDR3 regions of TCR beta were amplified from RNA transcripts. Primed by the HTBI set, a first-round RT-PCR was run on the TCR CDR3. TCRdb re-analysed the multiplex PCR reads in MiXCR, keeping a single row per CDR3 protein. The table records about 700,000 distinct CDR3 sequences, less than 15% of them present only once. This clonotype occurred many times.

This chain uses TRBV11-1 with TRBJ2-7; no clear D gene. The specimen sequenced was blood. The sequence came from a woman aged 18-35 years with Graves' hyperthyroidism. CDR3 region: CASSLAQADYEQYF. As DNA, the CDR3 is TGTGCCAGCAGCTTAGCGCAGGCAGACTACGAGCAGTACTTC.